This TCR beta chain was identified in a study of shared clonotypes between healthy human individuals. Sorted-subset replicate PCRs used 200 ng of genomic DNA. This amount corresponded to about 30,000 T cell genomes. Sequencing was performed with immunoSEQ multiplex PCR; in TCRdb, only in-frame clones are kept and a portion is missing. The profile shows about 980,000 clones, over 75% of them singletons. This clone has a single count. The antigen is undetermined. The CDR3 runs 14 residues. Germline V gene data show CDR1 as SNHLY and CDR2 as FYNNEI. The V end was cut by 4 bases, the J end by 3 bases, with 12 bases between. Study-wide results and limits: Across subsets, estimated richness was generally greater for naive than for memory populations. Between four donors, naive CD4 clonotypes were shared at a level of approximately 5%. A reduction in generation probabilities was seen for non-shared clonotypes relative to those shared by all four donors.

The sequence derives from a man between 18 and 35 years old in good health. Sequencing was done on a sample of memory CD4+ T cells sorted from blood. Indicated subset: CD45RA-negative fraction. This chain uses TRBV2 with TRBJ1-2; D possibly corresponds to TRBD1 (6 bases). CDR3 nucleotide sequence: TGTGCCAGCAGTGCCCGGGGGGGCGACTATGGCTACACCTTC. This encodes CASSARGGDYGYTF. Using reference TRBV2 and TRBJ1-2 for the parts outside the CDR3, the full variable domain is EPEVTQTPSHQVTQMGQEVILRCVPISNHLYFYWYRQILGQKVEFLVSFYNNEISEKSEIFDDQFSVERPDGSNFTLKIRSTKLEDSAMYFCASSARGGDYGYTFGSGTRLTVV.